The source of this T cell receptor beta chain is a study of T-cell reconstitution after alpha-beta-depleted transplantation in children. In germline, CDR1 is SGHTA, CDR2 FQGNSA. The CDR3 is 16 amino acids. Losses at the gene ends were 5 bases for V and 5 bases for J; bases not matched to a gene: 14. In its sample, this clonotype was seen once. Its antigen is not known. Findings of the study overall: By one year post-transplant, T-cell counts and diversity largely arose from T cells that were newly produced. Alpha-beta T cells about two months after transplant reportedly derived from several hundred expanded graft clones.

Preparation of the TCRbeta library was carried out with unique molecular identifiers. MiXCR, applied by TCRdb to the PCR reads, yields one record per CDR3 protein. Of fewer than 700,000 distinct CDR3 sequences in the sample, roughly 13% were seen once. The TCR sequence derives from a male patient aged 10-17 years who had a stem cell transplant for acute myeloid leukemia, so the T cells may come from the graft donor. The input for sequencing was PBMCs, mostly from graft donor cells, taken 360 days after TCRalphabeta/CD19-depleted stem cell transplant. This chain links TRBV7-2 with TRBJ2-7; 8 bases are shared with TRBD1. This CDR3 is CASSPAHWQGAHEQYF. CDR3 DNA sequence: TGTGCCAGCAGCCCAGCCCATTGGCAGGGGGCCCACGAGCAGTACTTC.